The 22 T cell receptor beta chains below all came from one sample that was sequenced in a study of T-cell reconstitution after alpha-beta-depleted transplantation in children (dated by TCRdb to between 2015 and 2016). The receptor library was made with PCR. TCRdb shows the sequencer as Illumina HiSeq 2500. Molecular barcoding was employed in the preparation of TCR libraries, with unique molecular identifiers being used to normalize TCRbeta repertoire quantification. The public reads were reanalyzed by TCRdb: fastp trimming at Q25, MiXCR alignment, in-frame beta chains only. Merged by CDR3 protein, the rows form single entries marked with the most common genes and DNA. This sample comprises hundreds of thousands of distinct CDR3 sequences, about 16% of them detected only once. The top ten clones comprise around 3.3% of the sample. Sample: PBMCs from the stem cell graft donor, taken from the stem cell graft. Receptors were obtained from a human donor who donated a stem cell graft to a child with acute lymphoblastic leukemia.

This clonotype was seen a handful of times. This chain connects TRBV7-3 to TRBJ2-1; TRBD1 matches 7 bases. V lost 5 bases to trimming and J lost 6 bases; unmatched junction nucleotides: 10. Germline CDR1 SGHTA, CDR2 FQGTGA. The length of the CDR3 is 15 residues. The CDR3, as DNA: TGTGCCAGCAGCCACCTGGACAGGCCCATCAATGAGCAGTTCTTC. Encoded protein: CASSHLDRPINEQFF. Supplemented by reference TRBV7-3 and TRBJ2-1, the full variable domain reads GAGVSQTPSNKVTEKGKYVELRCDPISGHTALYWYRQSLGQGPEFLIYFQGTGAADDSGLPNDRFFAVRPEGSVSTLKIQRTERGDSAVYLCASSHLDRPINEQFFGPGTRLTVL.

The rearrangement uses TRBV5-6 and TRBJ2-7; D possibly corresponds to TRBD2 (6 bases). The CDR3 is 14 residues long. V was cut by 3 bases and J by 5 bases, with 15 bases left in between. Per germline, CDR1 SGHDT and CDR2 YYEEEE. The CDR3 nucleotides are TGTGCCAGCAGCTCCGGGACTTGGGGGAACGAGCAGTACTTC. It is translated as CASSSGTWGNEQYF.

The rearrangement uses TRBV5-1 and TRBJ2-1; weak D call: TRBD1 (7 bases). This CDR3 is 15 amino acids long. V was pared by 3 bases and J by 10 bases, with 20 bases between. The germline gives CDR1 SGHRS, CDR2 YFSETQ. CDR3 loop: CASSSGQVGAGEQFF. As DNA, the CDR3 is TGCGCCAGCAGCTCTGGACAGGTCGGCGCGGGGGAGCAGTTCTTC.

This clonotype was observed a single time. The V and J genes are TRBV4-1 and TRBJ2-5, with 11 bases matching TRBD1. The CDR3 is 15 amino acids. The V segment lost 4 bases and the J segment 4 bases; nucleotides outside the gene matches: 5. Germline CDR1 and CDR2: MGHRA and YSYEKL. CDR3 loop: CASSLRTGGPETQYF. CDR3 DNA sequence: TGCGCCAGCAGCCTCCGGACAGGGGGCCCAGAGACCCAGTACTTC.

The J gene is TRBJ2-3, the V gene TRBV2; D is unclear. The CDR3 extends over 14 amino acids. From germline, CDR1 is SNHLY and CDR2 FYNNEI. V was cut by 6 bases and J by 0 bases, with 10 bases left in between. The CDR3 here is CASRQKSSTDTQYF. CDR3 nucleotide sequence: TGTGCCAGCAGGCAGAAGTCTAGCACAGATACGCAGTATTTT. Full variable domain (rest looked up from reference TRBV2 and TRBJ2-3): EPEVTQTPSHQVTQMGQEVILRCVPISNHLYFYWYRQILGQKVEFLVSFYNNEISEKSEIFDDQFSVERPDGSNFTLKIRSTKLEDSAMYFCASRQKSSTDTQYFGPGTRLTVL.

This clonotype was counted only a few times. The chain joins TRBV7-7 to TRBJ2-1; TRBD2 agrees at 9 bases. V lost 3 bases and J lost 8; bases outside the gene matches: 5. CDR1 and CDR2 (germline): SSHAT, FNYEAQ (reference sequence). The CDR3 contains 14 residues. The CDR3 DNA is TGTGCCAGCAGCTTTGCGGGAGGGATTGATGAGCAGTTCTTC. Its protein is CASSFAGGIDEQFF.

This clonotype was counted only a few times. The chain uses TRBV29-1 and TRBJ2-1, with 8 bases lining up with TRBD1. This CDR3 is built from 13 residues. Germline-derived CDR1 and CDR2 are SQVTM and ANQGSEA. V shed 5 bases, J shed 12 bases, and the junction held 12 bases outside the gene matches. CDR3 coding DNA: TGCAGCGTTTTAGGACAGGGTTCCCTTGGGCAGTTCTTC. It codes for CSVLGQGSLGQFF.

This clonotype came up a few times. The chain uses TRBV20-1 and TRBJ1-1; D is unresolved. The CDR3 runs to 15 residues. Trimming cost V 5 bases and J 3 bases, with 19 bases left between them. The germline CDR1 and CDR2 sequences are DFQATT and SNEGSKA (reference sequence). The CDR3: CSAPKLGDWYTEAFF. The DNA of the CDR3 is TGCAGTGCTCCCAAGCTGGGTGATTGGTACACTGAAGCTTTCTTT.

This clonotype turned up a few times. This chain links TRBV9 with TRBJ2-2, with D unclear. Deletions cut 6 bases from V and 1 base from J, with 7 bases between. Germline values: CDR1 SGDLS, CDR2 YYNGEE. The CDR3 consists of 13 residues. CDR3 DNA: TGTGCCAGCACTAGGCAGAACACCGGGGAGCTGTTTTTT. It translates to CASTRQNTGELFF. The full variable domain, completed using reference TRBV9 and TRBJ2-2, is DSGVTQTPKHLITATGQRVTLRCSPRSGDLSVYWYQQSLDQGLQFLIQYYNGEERAKGNILERFSAQQFPDLHSELNLSSLELGDSALYFCASTRQNTGELFFGEGSRLTVL.

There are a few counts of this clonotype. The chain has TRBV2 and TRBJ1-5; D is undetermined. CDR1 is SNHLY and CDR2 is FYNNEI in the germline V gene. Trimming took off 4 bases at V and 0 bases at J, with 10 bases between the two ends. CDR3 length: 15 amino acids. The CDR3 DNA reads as TGTGCCAGCAGTGGCCCAGCTTATAGCAATCAGCCCCAGCATTTT. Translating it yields CASSGPAYSNQPQHF.

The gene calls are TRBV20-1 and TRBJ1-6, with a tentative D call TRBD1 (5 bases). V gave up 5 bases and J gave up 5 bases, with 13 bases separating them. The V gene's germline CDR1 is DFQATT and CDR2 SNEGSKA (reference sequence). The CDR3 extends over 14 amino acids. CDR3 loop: CSAGWDPDNSPLHF. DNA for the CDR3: TGCAGTGCTGGATGGGACCCAGATAATTCACCCCTCCACTTT.

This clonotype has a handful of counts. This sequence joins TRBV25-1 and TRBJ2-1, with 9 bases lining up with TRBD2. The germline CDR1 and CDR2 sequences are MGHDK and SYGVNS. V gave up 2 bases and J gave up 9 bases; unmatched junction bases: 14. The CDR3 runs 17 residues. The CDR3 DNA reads TGTGCCAGCAGTGAAGTGTCGGTAGCGGGAGAGAGGAGTGAGCAGTTCTTC. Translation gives CASSEVSVAGERSEQFF.

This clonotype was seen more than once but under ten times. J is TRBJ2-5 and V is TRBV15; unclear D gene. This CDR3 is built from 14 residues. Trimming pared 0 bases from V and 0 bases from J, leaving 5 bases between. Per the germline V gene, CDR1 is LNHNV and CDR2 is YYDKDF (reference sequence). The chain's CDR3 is CATSRERYQETQYF. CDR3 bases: TGTGCCACCAGCAGAGAACGGTACCAAGAGACCCAGTACTTC.

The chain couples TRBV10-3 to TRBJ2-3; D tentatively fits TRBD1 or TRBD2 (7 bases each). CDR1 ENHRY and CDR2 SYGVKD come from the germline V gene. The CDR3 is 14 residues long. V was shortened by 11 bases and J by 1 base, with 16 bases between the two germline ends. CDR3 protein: CAVLQGRGTDTQYF. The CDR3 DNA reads TGTGCCGTCCTACAGGGGAGGGGCACAGATACGCAGTATTTT.

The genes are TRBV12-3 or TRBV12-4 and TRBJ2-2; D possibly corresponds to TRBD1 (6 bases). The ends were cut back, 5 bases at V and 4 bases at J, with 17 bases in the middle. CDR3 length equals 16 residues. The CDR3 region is CASSPAQGRGTGELFF. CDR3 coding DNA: TGTGCCAGCAGTCCCGCACAGGGTCGGGGCACCGGGGAGCTGTTTTTT.

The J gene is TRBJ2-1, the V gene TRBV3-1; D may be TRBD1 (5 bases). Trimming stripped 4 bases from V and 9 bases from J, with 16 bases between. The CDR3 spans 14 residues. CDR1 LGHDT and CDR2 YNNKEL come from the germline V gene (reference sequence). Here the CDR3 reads CASSPAGWWGEQFF. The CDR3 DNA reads TGTGCCAGCAGCCCGGCAGGGTGGTGGGGTGAGCAGTTCTTC.

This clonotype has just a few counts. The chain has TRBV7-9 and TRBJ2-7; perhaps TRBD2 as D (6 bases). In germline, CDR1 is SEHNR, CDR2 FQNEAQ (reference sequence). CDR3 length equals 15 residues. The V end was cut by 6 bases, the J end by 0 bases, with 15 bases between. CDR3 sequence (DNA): TGTGCCAGCAGTTCTAGCGTCATTCTCTCCTACGAGCAGTACTTC. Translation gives CASSSSVILSYEQYF.

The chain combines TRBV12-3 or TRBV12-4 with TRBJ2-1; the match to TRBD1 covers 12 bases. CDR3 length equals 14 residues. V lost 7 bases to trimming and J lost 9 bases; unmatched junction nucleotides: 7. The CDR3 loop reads CASTPGQGAVEQFF. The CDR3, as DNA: TGTGCCAGCACACCGGGACAGGGGGCTGTTGAGCAGTTCTTC.

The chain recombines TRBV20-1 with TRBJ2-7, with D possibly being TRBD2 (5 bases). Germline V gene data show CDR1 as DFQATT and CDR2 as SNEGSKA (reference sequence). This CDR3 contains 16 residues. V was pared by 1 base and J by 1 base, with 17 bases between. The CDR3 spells CSARGEGRAYSYEQYF. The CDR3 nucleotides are TGCAGTGCTAGAGGAGAGGGCCGCGCCTATTCCTACGAGCAGTACTTC.

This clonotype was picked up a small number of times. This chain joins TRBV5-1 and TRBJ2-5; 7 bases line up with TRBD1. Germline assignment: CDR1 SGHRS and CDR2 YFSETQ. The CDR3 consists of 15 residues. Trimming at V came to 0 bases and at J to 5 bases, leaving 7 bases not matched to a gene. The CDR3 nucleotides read TGCGCCAGCAGCTTGGATACAGGGGCATGGGAGACCCAGTACTTC. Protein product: CASSLDTGAWETQYF.

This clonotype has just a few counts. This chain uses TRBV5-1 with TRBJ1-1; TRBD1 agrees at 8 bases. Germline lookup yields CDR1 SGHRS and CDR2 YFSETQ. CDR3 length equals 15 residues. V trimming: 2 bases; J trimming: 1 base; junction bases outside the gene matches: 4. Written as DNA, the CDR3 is TGCGCCAGCAGCTTAACCGGACAGGGGAACACTGAAGCTTTCTTT. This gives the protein CASSLTGQGNTEAFF.

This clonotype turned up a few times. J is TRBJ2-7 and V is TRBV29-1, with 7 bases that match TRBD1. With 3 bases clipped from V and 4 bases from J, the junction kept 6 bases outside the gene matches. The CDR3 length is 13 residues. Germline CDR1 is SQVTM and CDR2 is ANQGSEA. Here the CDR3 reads CSVEGDREYEQYF. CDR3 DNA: TGCAGCGTTGAGGGCGACAGGGAGTACGAGCAGTACTTC.